This is a list of T cell receptor beta chains from one sample in a study of post-analysis software for immune sequencing data. TCRdb reprocessed the PCR reads with MiXCR, giving one entry per CDR3 protein. The top ten hold about 4.8% of the sample, which has about 810,000 distinct CDR3 sequences, around 50% seen once. The material sequenced was blood. The receptor set was obtained from a girl aged 5 to 17 with multiple sclerosis. Both conserved end residues are part of each CDR3. Fields, in order: clone size, J gene, D gene, V gene, CDR3 protein, CDR3 DNA. The D gene is left open where the match is weak. Rows may omit the clone size; those that give it use once, few, many or a size class.

>-|TRBJ2-1|-|TRBV20-1
CSARHQRSYNEQFF
TGCAGTGCAAGACATCAGCGGAGCTACAATGAGCAGTTCTTC
>-|TRBJ2-1|TRBD2|TRBV5-1
CASSLAAGGPREQFF
TGCGCCAGCAGCTTGGCGGCGGGGGGGCCGCGTGAGCAGTTCTTC
>few|TRBJ2-3|TRBD2|TRBV6-4
CASSDSGGSSDTQYF
TGTGCCAGCAGTGACTCGGGAGGGAGTTCGGATACGCAGTATTTT
>-|TRBJ2-6|-|TRBV10-3
CAISSREGNPSGANVLTF
TGTGCCATCAGTTCCCGAGAGGGGAACCCTTCTGGGGCCAACGTCCTGACTTTC
>-|TRBJ2-3|-|TRBV5-1
CASSLGPASDTQYF
TGCGCCAGCAGCTTGGGGCCAGCCTCAGATACGCAGTATTTT
>once|TRBJ1-1|TRBD1|TRBV7-9
CASSGRTGSSFGTETFF
TGTGCCAGCAGCGGACGGACAGGGTCTTCGTTTGGAACTGAAACTTTCTTT
>-|TRBJ2-1|TRBD2|TRBV9
CASSSRLAGVRDNEQFF
TGTGCCAGCAGTTCTAGACTAGCGGGAGTAAGGGACAATGAGCAGTTCTTC
>-|TRBJ2-5|-|TRBV4-1
CASAPLVIRETQYF
TGCGCCAGCGCCCCCCTGGTCATCCGAGAGACCCAGTACTTC
>few|TRBJ2-3|-|TRBV7-9
CASSSGTGRITDTQYF
TGTGCCAGCAGCTCCGGGACGGGAAGAATCACAGATACGCAGTATTTT
>-|TRBJ2-5|TRBD2|TRBV7-3
CASSLRGGDIQETQYF
TGTGCCAGCAGCCTCCGGGGGGGGGACATACAAGAGACCCAGTACTTC
>-|TRBJ2-7|-|TRBV3-1
CASSPQHLTRNEQYF
TGTGCCAGCAGCCCACAACACTTAACGCGGAACGAGCAGTACTTC
>once|TRBJ1-1|-|TRBV3-1
CASSQRQWNTEAFF
TGTGCCAGCAGCCAAAGACAGTGGAACACTGAAGCTTTCTTT
>-|TRBJ1-1|-|TRBV29-1
CSVVKPGNTEAFF
TGCAGCGTTGTGAAGCCGGGGAACACTGAAGCTTTCTTT
>few|TRBJ2-1|TRBD2|TRBV29-1
CSVEGARAAGGLKTRHNGQFF
TGCAGCGTTGAGGGGGCCCGGGCAGCGGGAGGGCTTAAGACGAGGCACAATGGGCAGTTCTTC
>-|TRBJ2-5|TRBD2|TRBV3-1
CASSQPWTSGETQYF
TGTGCCAGCAGCCAACCCTGGACTAGCGGGGAGACCCAGTACTTC
>once|TRBJ2-7|TRBD2|TRBV7-2
CASSLVVTSGACEQYF
TGTGCCAGCAGCTTAGTGGTCACTAGCGGGGCCTGCGAGCAGTACTTC
>few|TRBJ2-6|-|TRBV12-3/TRBV12-4
CASSPVGRGANVRTF
-
>-|TRBJ2-7|-|TRBV12-3/TRBV12-4
CASSPISPKGQYF
TGTGCCAGCAGTCCTATCAGTCCAAAAGGCCAGTACTTC
>-|TRBJ2-4|TRBD2|TRBV7-6
CASSFEAGAWNIQYF
TGTGCCAGCAGCTTCGAAGCGGGAGCTTGGAACATTCAGTACTTC
>once|TRBJ1-2|TRBD1|TRBV4-1
CASSQDGTGGGFGYTF
TGCGCCAGCAGCCAAGACGGGACAGGGGGGGGATTTGGCTACACCTTC
>-|TRBJ1-4|-|TRBV20-1
CSVTSGGDNEKLFF
TGCAGTGTTACGTCTGGGGGAGATAATGAAAAACTGTTTTTT
>few|TRBJ2-7|-|TRBV7-7
CASSLGAGQGYEQYF
TGTGCTAGCAGCTTAGGCGCGGGTCAGGGATACGAGCAGTACTTC
>-|TRBJ2-7|-|TRBV29-1
CSVAGGLAVYEQYF
TGCAGCGTTGCGGGGGGCCTAGCGGTGTACGAGCAGTACTTC
>many|TRBJ2-3|-|TRBV29-1
CSVDSSSTDTQYF
TGCAGCGTTGATTCTAGTAGCACAGATACGCAGTATTTT
>-|TRBJ2-1|-|TRBV18
CASSPLPSSYNEQFF
TGTGCCAGCTCACCACTCCCGAGCTCCTACAATGAGCAGTTCTTC
>-|TRBJ2-5|-|TRBV5-1
CASSLDRDSETQYF
TGCGCCAGCAGCTTGGACAGGGATAGCGAGACCCAGTACTTC
>few|TRBJ2-1|TRBD2|TRBV7-2
CASSLLGGGTLRYNEQFF
TGTGCCAGCAGCTTATTGGGGGGAGGGACTTTACGATACAATGAGCAGTTCTTC
>few|TRBJ2-7|TRBD1|TRBV6-1
CASRRPDRDEQYF
TGTGCCAGCAGGAGACCCGACAGGGATGAGCAGTACTTC
>-|TRBJ2-1|TRBD1|TRBV4-1
CASSSLGQGYNEQFF
TGCGCCAGCAGCTCGCTGGGACAGGGGTACAATGAGCAGTTCTTC
>-|TRBJ2-7|-|TRBV12-3/TRBV12-4
CASSEPRDYEQYF
TGTGCCAGCAGCGAGCCCAGAGACTACGAGCAGTACTTC
>few|TRBJ2-7|TRBD1|TRBV12-3/TRBV12-4
CASSSPGQAGYEQYF
TGTGCCAGCAGTTCCCCGGGACAGGCTGGGTACGAGCAGTACTTC
>-|TRBJ2-7|-|TRBV5-1
CASSLESIRGDEQYF
TGCGCCAGCAGCTTGGAGAGTATTCGAGGGGACGAGCAGTACTTC
>-|TRBJ2-5|-|TRBV29-1
CSVVRQGRETQYF
TGCAGCGTTGTTAGGCAGGGAAGAGAGACCCAGTACTTC
>once|TRBJ2-5|-|TRBV5-6
CASSLTSGQTQYF
TGTGCCAGCAGCCTTACCAGTGGGCAGACCCAGTACTTC
>-|TRBJ2-5|TRBD2|TRBV12-3/TRBV12-4
CASSFLIAGGPCETQYF
TGTGCCAGCAGTTTCCTTATAGCGGGAGGGCCCTGTGAGACCCAGTACTTC
>-|TRBJ1-2|TRBD1|TRBV5-1
CASSPGTGAGGYTF
TGCGCCAGCAGCCCAGGGACAGGGGCCGGCGGCTACACCTTC